These T cell receptor beta chains were read from a single sample in a study of radiotherapy plus CTLA-4 blockade in lung cancer. Repertoires were generated with immunoSEQ multiplex PCR, while TCRdb's copy carries only in-frame clones and drops some. The top ten hold around 2.8% of the sample, which has about 97,000 clones, approximately 75% seen once. The sequencing used peripheral blood, collected from a patient treated with radiotherapy plus ipilimumab. The receptors shown here come from a human donor with non-small cell lung cancer who had a partial response to radiotherapy plus ipilimumab. Some clones in this sample may be carry-over from other donors' samples. Each CDR3 is given with its conserved first and last residue. The D gene is left open where the match is weak. Not all rows give a size; the values are once, few, many and, for expanded clones, a class.

abundance	v_gene	j_gene	d_gene	CDR3aa	CDR3nt
-	TRBV15	TRBJ1-1	-	CATSRDTTVDREAFF	TGTGCCACCAGCAGAGATACGACAGTAGACCGTGAAGCTTTCTTT
-	TRBV2	TRBJ2-1	TRBD2	CASSAGTSSYNEQFF	TGTGCCAGCAGTGCGGGGACTAGCTCCTACAATGAGCAGTTCTTC
few	TRBV27	TRBJ2-5	TRBD2	CASSFPGGVLPQGTQYF	TGTGCCAGCAGTTTTCCCGGGGGGGTTCTCCCACAAGGGACCCAGTACTTC
-	TRBV6-1	TRBJ1-5	-	CASSVLRGSNQPQHF	TGTGCCAGCAGTGTTCTTAGGGGAAGCAATCAGCCCCAGCATTTT
-	TRBV28	TRBJ2-7	TRBD1	CASSSTGTGMYEQYF	TGTGCCAGCAGTTCAACCGGGACAGGGATGTACGAGCAGTACTTC
-	TRBV7-2	TRBJ2-1	TRBD1	CASSSRSGTGVNEQFF	TGTGCCAGCAGCTCTCGTTCCGGGACAGGGGTCAATGAGCAGTTCTTC
-	TRBV19	TRBJ2-3	-	CASSGPTASTDTQYF	TGTGCCAGTAGTGGCCCGACAGCAAGCACAGATACGCAGTATTTT
-	TRBV19	TRBJ2-1	TRBD2	CASSGLRGRDEQFF	TGTGCCAGTAGTGGGTTGCGGGGGAGGGATGAGCAGTTCTTC
-	TRBV5-8	TRBJ2-1	-	CASSKAGTSYNEQFF	TGTGCCAGCAGCAAGGCCGGGACATCCTACAATGAGCAGTTCTTC
few	TRBV27	TRBJ2-2	-	CASRLGGVGELFF	TGTGCCAGCAGACTAGGGGGGGTCGGGGAGCTGTTTTTT
few	TRBV9	TRBJ2-3	-	CASTSLGSTDTQYF	TGTGCCAGCACCTCCCTCGGTAGCACAGATACGCAGTATTTT
-	TRBV30	TRBJ1-5	-	CAWSDPVNQPQHF	TGTGCCTGGAGTGATCCGGTCAATCAGCCCCAGCATTTT
-	TRBV29-1	TRBJ1-1	-	CSGYEGVGNTEAFF	TGCAGCGGCTACGAAGGGGTTGGGAACACTGAAGCTTTCTTT